The next 18 T cell receptor beta chains were all read from a single sample in a study of PD-L1 blockade in urothelial cancer (dated by TCRdb to the late 2010s). Preparation of the library involved the immunoSEQ multiplex PCR assay. In its TCRdb copy, this immuneACCESS table keeps in-frame sequences only and misses some clones. Where compared with another copy, unresolved V genes explain less than half of these, and the others have no known cause. The sample includes 55,000 to 70,000 clones, with 82% observed a single time. Almost 4.5% of the sample rests with the top ten. The sequencing here drew on PBMCs, taken around atezolizumab (anti-PD-L1) treatment. The receptors here all came from a man between 65 and 80 years old with urothelial cancer.

The V call is TRBV6-4, the J call TRBJ2-1, with 10 bases lining up with TRBD2. The CDR3 consists of 14 residues. CDR1 and CDR2 (germline): MRHNA, SNTAGT. With 8 bases clipped from V and 5 bases from J, the junction kept 6 bases outside the gene matches. CDR3 nucleotides: TGTGCCAGCTCCTGGACTAGCGGAAACAATGAGCAGTTCTTC. Its translation: CASSWTSGNNEQFF.

V gene TRBV10-2 combines with J gene TRBJ2-1; D gene ambiguous. The CDR3 loop spans 15 amino acids. In germline, CDR1 is WSHSY, CDR2 SAAADI. The V gene lost 6 bases and the J gene lost 0 bases, with 12 bases spanning the gap. CDR3 bases: TGCGCCAGCAGGGCTCCAAGGAGCTCCTACAATGAGCAGTTCTTC. Translating gives CASRAPRSSYNEQFF.

V and J are TRBV7-9 and TRBJ2-7; 8 positions match TRBD1. With 4 bases clipped from V and 0 bases from J, the junction kept 11 bases outside the gene matches. This CDR3 is built from 17 residues. Germline lookup yields CDR1 SEHNR and CDR2 FQNEAQ (reference sequence). CDR3 sequence (DNA): TGTGCCAGCAGCTCAGGGACAGGACAAACCTACTCCTACGAGCAGTACTTC. It codes for CASSSGTGQTYSYEQYF.

The chain joins TRBV6-5 to TRBJ1-2, with a tentative D call TRBD1 (6 bases). The CDR3 is 15 residues long. Germline loops: CDR1 MNHEY, CDR2 SVGAGI. The V and J ends lost 0 bases and 8 bases respectively, with 16 bases between them. The DNA of the CDR3 is TGTGCCAGCAGTTACTCGATTCGGGGGGCTCGGGGCTACACCTTC. Amino acids: CASSYSIRGARGYTF.

This clone occurred once. V and J are TRBV29-1 and TRBJ2-7, with 8 bases fitting TRBD2. The CDR3 extends over 13 amino acids. Germline V gene data show CDR1 as SQVTM and CDR2 as ANQGSEA. Trimming removed 4 bases from V and 4 bases from J; junction bases left unmatched: 6. The DNA of the CDR3 is TGCAGCGTTGTAGCCAGCGGGAGATACGAGCAGTACTTC. It is translated as CSVVASGRYEQYF.

The CDR3, as DNA: TGTGCCAGCAGTGAATCTGGGGCGGCAAGCTCCTACGAGCAGTACTTC. It translates to CASSESGAASSYEQYF. The chain has TRBV6-1 and TRBJ2-7; weak D call: TRBD1 (5 bases). Germline values: CDR1 MNHNS, CDR2 SASEGT. The CDR3 length is 16 residues. V lost 2 bases and J lost 0, with 14 bases in between.

For this clone: This same CDR3 is encoded by further DNA sequences in the sample. This sequence joins TRBV30 and TRBJ1-3, with a tentative D call TRBD1 (5 bases). The germline gives CDR1 GTSNPN, CDR2 SVGIG (reference sequence). This CDR3 spans 13 amino acids. CDR3 sequence reads: CACPREGRNTIYF. The CDR3 DNA is TGTGCTTGTCCCAGGGAGGGAAGAAACACCATATATTTT. Full variable domain (rest looked up from reference TRBV30 and TRBJ1-3): SQTIHQWPATLVQPVGSPLSLECTVEGTSNPNLYWYRQAAGRGLQLLFYSVGIGQISSEVPQNLSASRPQDRQFILSSKKLLLSDSGFYLCACPREGRNTIYFGEGSWLTVV.

The chain uses TRBV29-1 and TRBJ2-1; D possibly corresponds to TRBD2 (6 bases). Germline-derived CDR1 and CDR2 are SQVTM and ANQGSEA. Trimming left V 4 bases short and J 7 bases short, with 14 bases between. This CDR3 has 13 amino acids. The CDR3 nucleotides read TGCAGCGTTGTTACTAGCTGGGGGAATGAGCAGTTCTTC. It translates to CSVVTSWGNEQFF.

The CDR3 DNA is TGTGCCTGGAGGGTGGCAGGGGATTTTTTTGGCTACACCTTC. Amino acids: CAWRVAGDFFGYTF. The chain recombines TRBV30 with TRBJ1-2; D is perhaps TRBD1 (6 bases). CDR1 and CDR2 (germline): GTSNPN, SVGIG (reference sequence). Trimming left V 3 bases short and J 7 bases short, with 18 bases between. The CDR3 length is 14 residues. The variable domain in full, completed from reference TRBV30 and TRBJ1-2, reads SQTIHQWPATLVQPVGSPLSLECTVEGTSNPNLYWYRQAAGRGLQLLFYSVGIGQISSEVPQNLSASRPQDRQFILSSKKLLLSDSGFYLCAWRVAGDFFGYTFGSGTRLTVV.

The CDR3 coding sequence is TGTGCCAGCAGCGTAGCGGGGGTTACAGATACGCAGTATTTT. Its translation: CASSVAGVTDTQYF. The V gene is TRBV9, the J gene TRBJ2-3; D might be TRBD2 (6 bases). V lost 0 bases and J 3 bases, leaving 8 bases between the germline ends. The germline gives CDR1 SGDLS, CDR2 YYNGEE. This CDR3 comprises 14 residues.

The chain recombines TRBV28 with TRBJ2-7; D is unclear. Germline lookup yields CDR1 MDHEN and CDR2 SYDVKM. V was clipped by 1 base and J by 3 bases, with 7 bases between them. The CDR3 has 13 amino acids. CDR3 sequence: CASSLSPSYEQYF. The CDR3 nucleotides read TGTGCCAGCAGTTTATCTCCGAGCTACGAGCAGTACTTC.

The genes are TRBV18 and TRBJ2-1, with a tentative D call TRBD2 (5 bases). CDR1 is KGHSH, CDR2 LQKENI, per germline. The CDR3 runs 17 residues. V was trimmed by 6 bases and J by 0 bases, leaving 18 bases between them. CDR3 sequence: CASSSFPGVLSYNEQFF. CDR3 sequence (DNA): TGTGCCAGCTCCTCTTTTCCCGGGGTCCTCTCCTACAATGAGCAGTTCTTC.

The sample holds a few counts of this clone. The V gene is TRBV19, the J gene TRBJ1-2; D may be TRBD1 (6 bases). Germline V gene sequence: CDR1 LNHDA, CDR2 SQIVND (reference sequence). The CDR3 has 16 amino acids. The V gene lost 6 bases and the J gene lost 4 bases, with 21 bases spanning the gap. The CDR3 coding sequence is TGTGCCAGTAGCCCCACGGGGAACAGGGTGAGCTATGGCTACACCTTC. Translated: CASSPTGNRVSYGYTF.

This chain links TRBV30 with TRBJ2-7, with 7 positions matching TRBD1. The CDR3 sequence is 12 residues long. After removal of 1 base from V and 4 bases from J, the junction contained 1 base not matched to a gene. Germline lookup yields CDR1 GTSNPN and CDR2 SVGIG (reference sequence). The CDR3 DNA sequence: TGTGCCTGGAGTGACAGGGGTTACGAGCAGTACTTC. The encoded protein is CAWSDRGYEQYF.

V and J are TRBV7-8 and TRBJ2-3; D uncertain. Trimming cost V 5 bases and J 1 base, with 16 bases left between them. Germline CDR1 SGHVS, CDR2 FQNEAQ. This CDR3 has 16 amino acids. DNA of the CDR3: TGTGCCAGCAGCATTGTTGCAGGTCCTCGCACAGATACGCAGTATTTT. This encodes CASSIVAGPRTDTQYF.

V usage is TRBV6-5 and J usage is TRBJ1-2; D is possibly TRBD1 (5 bases). This CDR3 has 11 amino acids. The V end lost 8 bases, the J end lost 8 bases, and 12 bases lay between the germline ends. Germline CDR1 is MNHEY and CDR2 is SVGAGI. DNA for the CDR3: TGTGCCAGCCGCAGGGAGGGCGGCTACACCTTC. Translating gives CASRREGGYTF.

V is TRBV28 and J is TRBJ2-1; weak D call: TRBD2 (6 bases). Germline CDR1 and CDR2: MDHEN and SYDVKM. There are 14 residues in the CDR3. V was trimmed by 4 bases and J by 6 bases, leaving 13 bases between them. The DNA for the CDR3 is TGTGCCAGCAGTTCGGAGGGGAATCTCAATGAGCAGTTCTTC. It is translated as CASSSEGNLNEQFF. The full variable domain, its missing parts supplied by reference TRBV28 and TRBJ2-1, is DVKVTQSSRYLVKRTGEKVFLECVQDMDHENMFWYRQDPGLGLRLIYFSYDVKMKEKGDIPEGYSVSREKKERFSLILESASTNQTSMYLCASSSEGNLNEQFFGPGTRLTVL.

The V and J genes are TRBV30 and TRBJ2-5; 10 bases match TRBD2. The junction had 8 bases not matched to a gene; V was cut back by 0 bases and J by 4 bases. Germline V gene lookup returns CDR1 GTSNPN and CDR2 SVGIG (reference sequence). The CDR3 is made up of 16 amino acids. As DNA, the CDR3 is TGTGCCTGGAGTGTAGGGCTAGCGGGAGTCAGAGAGACCCAGTACTTC. Its translation is CAWSVGLAGVRETQYF.